The rows below give T cell receptor beta chains drawn from one sample of a study of blood T cells in healthy people across ages. One entry per CDR3 protein results from TCRdb running MiXCR on the 5' RACE reads. The repertoire holds approximately 670,000 distinct CDR3 sequences, with around 38% as singletons. The sequenced material came from blood. Source of these receptors: a man older than 75 in good health. Both conserved end residues are part of each CDR3. D genes are given only for firm matches. Some rows mark clone size as missing; the rest say once, few, many or name a class of expanded clone.

D	V	J	size	CDR3	DNA
TRBD1	TRBV3-1	TRBJ2-7	many	CASSRRGQGLYEQYF	TGTGCCAGCAGTCGCCGTGGACAGGGACTCTACGAGCAGTACTTC
.	TRBV9	TRBJ2-5	few	CASSVAIQGPQETQYF	TGTGCCAGCAGCGTAGCGATTCAGGGACCACAAGAGACCCAGTACTTC
.	TRBV5-1	TRBJ2-3	once	CASSPEAGKTDTQYF	TGCGCCAGCAGCCCGGAGGCGGGTAAAACAGATACGCAGTATTTT
.	TRBV6-9	TRBJ2-1	.	CASRIPRGAGNEQFF	TGTGCCAGCAGGATACCCCGGGGGGCAGGGAATGAGCAGTTCTTC
TRBD1	TRBV28	TRBJ2-3	.	CASTLSDRGPDTQYF	TGTGCCAGCACCTTATCAGACAGGGGGCCAGATACGCAGTATTTT
.	TRBV6-6	TRBJ2-5	few	CASSSAGTDPRTQYF	TGTGCCAGCAGTTCAGCTGGGACCGACCCACGGACCCAGTACTTC
.	TRBV20-1	TRBJ1-2	.	CSASGQVFNYGYTF	TGCAGTGCTAGTGGTCAGGTCTTTAACTATGGCTACACCTTC
TRBD2	TRBV4-3	TRBJ2-7	few	CASSQDLMGLAGYSSYEQYF	TGCGCCAGCAGCCAAGATTTGATGGGACTAGCGGGATACTCCTCCTACGAGCAGTACTTC
TRBD2	TRBV7-2	TRBJ2-2	.	CASSPRTSGGELFF	TGTGCCAGCAGCCCCCGGACTAGTGGCGGGGAGCTGTTTTTT
.	TRBV6-2/TRBV6-3	TRBJ2-7	.	CASSYSDSIDEQYF	TGTGCCAGCAGTTACTCGGACAGCATCGACGAGCAGTACTTC
TRBD1	TRBV25-1	TRBJ1-2	.	CASSDPAGTAYGYTF	TGTGCCAGCAGTGATCCGGCCGGGACAGCCTATGGCTACACCTTC
.	TRBV4-2	TRBJ2-5	.	CASSQDLGSQGRETQYF	TGTGCCAGCAGCCAAGATCTTGGGTCGCAGGGACGAGAGACCCAGTACTTC
.	TRBV4-1	TRBJ2-2	many	CASSQVAGSGELFF	TGCGCCAGCAGCCAAGTGGCAGGTTCCGGGGAGCTGTTTTTT
.	TRBV7-9	TRBJ1-2	many	CASSRGGNYGYTF	TGTGCCAGCAGTCGTGGAGGGAACTATGGCTACACCTTC
TRBD1	TRBV6-2/TRBV6-3	TRBJ1-5	.	CASRFRTGTSNQPQHF	TGTGCCAGCAGGTTTAGGACAGGGACGAGCAATCAGCCCCAGCATTTT
.	TRBV5-1	TRBJ2-5	.	CAGSVDLKTQYF	TGCGCCGGCAGCGTCGACTTAAAGACCCAGTACTTC
TRBD2	TRBV9	TRBJ2-1	.	CTSSDRTSGVGNEQFF	TGTACCAGCAGCGACAGGACTAGCGGGGTGGGCAATGAGCAGTTCTTC
.	TRBV29-1	TRBJ1-3	.	CSVSRDNSGNTIYF	TGCAGCGTTTCCCGGGACAACTCTGGAAACACCATATATTTT
.	TRBV27	TRBJ2-7	.	CASSFGVGAYEQYF	TGTGCCAGCAGTTTTGGGGTTGGTGCCTACGAGCAGTACTTC
.	TRBV4-2	TRBJ2-7	.	CASSPQGATPSSYNEQYF	TGTGCCAGCAGCCCCCAAGGTGCAACTCCGAGCTCCTACAATGAGCAGTACTTC
.	TRBV20-1	TRBJ1-6	few	CSAGPGLDSSPLHF	TGCAGTGCTGGGCCAGGGCTTGATAGTTCACCCCTCCACTTT
TRBD2	TRBV6-2/TRBV6-3	TRBJ2-7	.	CASSYPGLAGANEQYF	TGTGCCAGCAGTTATCCCGGACTAGCGGGAGCGAATGAGCAGTACTTC
TRBD2	TRBV28	TRBJ2-5	many	CASSSAASGRKTQYF	TGTGCCAGCAGTTCGGCGGCTAGCGGGAGGAAGACCCAGTACTTC
.	TRBV6-2/TRBV6-3	TRBJ2-1	few	CASSYSNLATTYNEQFF	TGTGCCAGCAGTTACTCGAATCTAGCGACCACCTACAATGAGCAGTTCTTC
.	TRBV6-2/TRBV6-3	TRBJ1-2	few	CASSLLGTDGYTF	TGTGCCAGCAGTCTCTTGGGGACGGATGGCTACACCTTC
.	TRBV30	TRBJ2-1	once	CAWGAYNEQFF	TGTGCCTGGGGGGCCTACAATGAGCAGTTCTTC
TRBD1	TRBV6-2/TRBV6-3	TRBJ2-7	.	CASKLGQAYEQYF	TGTGCCAGCAAACTGGGACAGGCATACGAGCAGTACTTC
.	TRBV6-5	TRBJ1-1	.	CASTKKGGWANTEAFF	TGTGCCAGCACCAAAAAAGGGGGTTGGGCGAACACTGAAGCTTTCTTT
TRBD2	TRBV30	TRBJ2-1	.	CAWSVLLRESYNEQFF	TGTGCCTGGAGTGTACTATTGCGGGAGTCTTACAATGAGCAGTTCTTC
.	TRBV3-1	TRBJ2-7	.	CASSPLQGAGVLREQYF	TGTGCCAGCAGCCCCCTCCAAGGGGCAGGGGTCCTTAGGGAGCAGTACTTC
TRBD2	TRBV7-2	TRBJ2-5	.	CASTDNRQRGYQEAQYF	TGTGCCAGCACCGATAACCGTCAGCGGGGGTACCAAGAGGCCCAGTACTTC
TRBD1	TRBV4-3	TRBJ2-1	many	CASSTGGFGNEQFF	TGCGCCAGCAGCACAGGGGGCTTTGGCAATGAGCAGTTCTTC
.	TRBV5-1	TRBJ1-1	few	CASSLGGGGLRNTEAFF	TGCGCCAGCAGCTTGGGAGGGGGTGGATTGCGGAACACTGAAGCTTTCTTT
.	TRBV6-6	TRBJ2-5	few	CASSTRWKGQQETQYF	TGTGCCAGCAGCACTCGATGGAAGGGGCAACAAGAGACCCAGTACTTC
.	TRBV6-5	TRBJ2-7	once	CASSPRTRGDYEQYF	TGTGCCAGCAGTCCCCGGACGAGAGGGGACTACGAGCAGTACTTC
.	TRBV5-1	TRBJ1-1	.	CASSSVGGDGTFF	TGCGCCAGCAGCTCGGTGGGGGGCGACGGGACTTTCTTT
.	TRBV28	TRBJ2-1	.	CASSLRRASSYNERFF	TGTGCCAGCAGTTTGAGAAGAGCCAGCTCCTACAATGAGCGGTTCTTC
.	TRBV12-3/TRBV12-4	TRBJ1-2	many	CASSLGANYGYTF	TGTGCCAGCAGTTTAGGAGCTAACTATGGCTACACCTTC
.	TRBV6-2/TRBV6-3	TRBJ2-5	.	CASTPRIESQETQYF	TGTGCCAGCACCCCTAGGATCGAATCCCAAGAGACCCAGTACTTC
.	TRBV6-2/TRBV6-3	TRBJ2-1	.	CASSYARGVDEQFF	TGTGCCAGCAGTTACGCCAGGGGGGTCGATGAGCAGTTCTTC
TRBD2	TRBV7-6	TRBJ2-7	few	CASLRGTSGSGSYEQYF	TGTGCCTCTCTTCGCGGGACTAGCGGGAGCGGGTCCTACGAGCAGTACTTC